The present TCR beta chain was sequenced within a study of cytomegalovirus exposure and HLA in healthy donors. Across the study: From HLA-typed donors, an early data release held tens of millions of unique TCRs.

The PCR employed 60 Vbeta primers together with 13 Jbeta primers. Sequenced by immunoSEQ multiplex PCR; TCRdb stores in-frame clones only, minus some. Here the sample spans 180,000 or so clones, roughly 74% being singletons. Germline CDR1 and CDR2: GTSNPN and SVGIG (reference sequence). The CDR3 extends over 15 amino acids. V was shortened by 2 bases and J by 5 bases, with 15 bases between the two germline ends. This clone has only a few counts. V and J are TRBV30 and TRBJ2-2; D is perhaps TRBD2 (7 bases). The sample taken for sequencing was PBMCs. This sequence originates from a female donor in good health and CMV-seronegative. The CDR3 DNA is TGTGCCTGGAGTAGCGGGACACGGTGGACCGGGGAGCTGTTTTTT. It is translated as CAWSSGTRWTGELFF.